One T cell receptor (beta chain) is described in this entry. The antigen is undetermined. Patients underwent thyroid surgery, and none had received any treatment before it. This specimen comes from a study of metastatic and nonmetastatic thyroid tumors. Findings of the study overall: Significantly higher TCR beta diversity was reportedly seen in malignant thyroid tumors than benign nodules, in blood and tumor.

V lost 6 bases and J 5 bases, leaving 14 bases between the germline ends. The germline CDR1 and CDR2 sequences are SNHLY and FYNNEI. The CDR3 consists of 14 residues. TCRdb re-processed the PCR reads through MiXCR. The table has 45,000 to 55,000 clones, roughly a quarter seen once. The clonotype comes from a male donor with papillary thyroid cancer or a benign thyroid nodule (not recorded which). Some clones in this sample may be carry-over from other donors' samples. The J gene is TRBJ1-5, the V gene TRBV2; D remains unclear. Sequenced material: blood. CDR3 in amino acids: CASSAGNRHQPQHF. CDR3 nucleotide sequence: TGTGCCAGCAGCGCGGGTAATCGGCATCAGCCCCAGCATTTT.